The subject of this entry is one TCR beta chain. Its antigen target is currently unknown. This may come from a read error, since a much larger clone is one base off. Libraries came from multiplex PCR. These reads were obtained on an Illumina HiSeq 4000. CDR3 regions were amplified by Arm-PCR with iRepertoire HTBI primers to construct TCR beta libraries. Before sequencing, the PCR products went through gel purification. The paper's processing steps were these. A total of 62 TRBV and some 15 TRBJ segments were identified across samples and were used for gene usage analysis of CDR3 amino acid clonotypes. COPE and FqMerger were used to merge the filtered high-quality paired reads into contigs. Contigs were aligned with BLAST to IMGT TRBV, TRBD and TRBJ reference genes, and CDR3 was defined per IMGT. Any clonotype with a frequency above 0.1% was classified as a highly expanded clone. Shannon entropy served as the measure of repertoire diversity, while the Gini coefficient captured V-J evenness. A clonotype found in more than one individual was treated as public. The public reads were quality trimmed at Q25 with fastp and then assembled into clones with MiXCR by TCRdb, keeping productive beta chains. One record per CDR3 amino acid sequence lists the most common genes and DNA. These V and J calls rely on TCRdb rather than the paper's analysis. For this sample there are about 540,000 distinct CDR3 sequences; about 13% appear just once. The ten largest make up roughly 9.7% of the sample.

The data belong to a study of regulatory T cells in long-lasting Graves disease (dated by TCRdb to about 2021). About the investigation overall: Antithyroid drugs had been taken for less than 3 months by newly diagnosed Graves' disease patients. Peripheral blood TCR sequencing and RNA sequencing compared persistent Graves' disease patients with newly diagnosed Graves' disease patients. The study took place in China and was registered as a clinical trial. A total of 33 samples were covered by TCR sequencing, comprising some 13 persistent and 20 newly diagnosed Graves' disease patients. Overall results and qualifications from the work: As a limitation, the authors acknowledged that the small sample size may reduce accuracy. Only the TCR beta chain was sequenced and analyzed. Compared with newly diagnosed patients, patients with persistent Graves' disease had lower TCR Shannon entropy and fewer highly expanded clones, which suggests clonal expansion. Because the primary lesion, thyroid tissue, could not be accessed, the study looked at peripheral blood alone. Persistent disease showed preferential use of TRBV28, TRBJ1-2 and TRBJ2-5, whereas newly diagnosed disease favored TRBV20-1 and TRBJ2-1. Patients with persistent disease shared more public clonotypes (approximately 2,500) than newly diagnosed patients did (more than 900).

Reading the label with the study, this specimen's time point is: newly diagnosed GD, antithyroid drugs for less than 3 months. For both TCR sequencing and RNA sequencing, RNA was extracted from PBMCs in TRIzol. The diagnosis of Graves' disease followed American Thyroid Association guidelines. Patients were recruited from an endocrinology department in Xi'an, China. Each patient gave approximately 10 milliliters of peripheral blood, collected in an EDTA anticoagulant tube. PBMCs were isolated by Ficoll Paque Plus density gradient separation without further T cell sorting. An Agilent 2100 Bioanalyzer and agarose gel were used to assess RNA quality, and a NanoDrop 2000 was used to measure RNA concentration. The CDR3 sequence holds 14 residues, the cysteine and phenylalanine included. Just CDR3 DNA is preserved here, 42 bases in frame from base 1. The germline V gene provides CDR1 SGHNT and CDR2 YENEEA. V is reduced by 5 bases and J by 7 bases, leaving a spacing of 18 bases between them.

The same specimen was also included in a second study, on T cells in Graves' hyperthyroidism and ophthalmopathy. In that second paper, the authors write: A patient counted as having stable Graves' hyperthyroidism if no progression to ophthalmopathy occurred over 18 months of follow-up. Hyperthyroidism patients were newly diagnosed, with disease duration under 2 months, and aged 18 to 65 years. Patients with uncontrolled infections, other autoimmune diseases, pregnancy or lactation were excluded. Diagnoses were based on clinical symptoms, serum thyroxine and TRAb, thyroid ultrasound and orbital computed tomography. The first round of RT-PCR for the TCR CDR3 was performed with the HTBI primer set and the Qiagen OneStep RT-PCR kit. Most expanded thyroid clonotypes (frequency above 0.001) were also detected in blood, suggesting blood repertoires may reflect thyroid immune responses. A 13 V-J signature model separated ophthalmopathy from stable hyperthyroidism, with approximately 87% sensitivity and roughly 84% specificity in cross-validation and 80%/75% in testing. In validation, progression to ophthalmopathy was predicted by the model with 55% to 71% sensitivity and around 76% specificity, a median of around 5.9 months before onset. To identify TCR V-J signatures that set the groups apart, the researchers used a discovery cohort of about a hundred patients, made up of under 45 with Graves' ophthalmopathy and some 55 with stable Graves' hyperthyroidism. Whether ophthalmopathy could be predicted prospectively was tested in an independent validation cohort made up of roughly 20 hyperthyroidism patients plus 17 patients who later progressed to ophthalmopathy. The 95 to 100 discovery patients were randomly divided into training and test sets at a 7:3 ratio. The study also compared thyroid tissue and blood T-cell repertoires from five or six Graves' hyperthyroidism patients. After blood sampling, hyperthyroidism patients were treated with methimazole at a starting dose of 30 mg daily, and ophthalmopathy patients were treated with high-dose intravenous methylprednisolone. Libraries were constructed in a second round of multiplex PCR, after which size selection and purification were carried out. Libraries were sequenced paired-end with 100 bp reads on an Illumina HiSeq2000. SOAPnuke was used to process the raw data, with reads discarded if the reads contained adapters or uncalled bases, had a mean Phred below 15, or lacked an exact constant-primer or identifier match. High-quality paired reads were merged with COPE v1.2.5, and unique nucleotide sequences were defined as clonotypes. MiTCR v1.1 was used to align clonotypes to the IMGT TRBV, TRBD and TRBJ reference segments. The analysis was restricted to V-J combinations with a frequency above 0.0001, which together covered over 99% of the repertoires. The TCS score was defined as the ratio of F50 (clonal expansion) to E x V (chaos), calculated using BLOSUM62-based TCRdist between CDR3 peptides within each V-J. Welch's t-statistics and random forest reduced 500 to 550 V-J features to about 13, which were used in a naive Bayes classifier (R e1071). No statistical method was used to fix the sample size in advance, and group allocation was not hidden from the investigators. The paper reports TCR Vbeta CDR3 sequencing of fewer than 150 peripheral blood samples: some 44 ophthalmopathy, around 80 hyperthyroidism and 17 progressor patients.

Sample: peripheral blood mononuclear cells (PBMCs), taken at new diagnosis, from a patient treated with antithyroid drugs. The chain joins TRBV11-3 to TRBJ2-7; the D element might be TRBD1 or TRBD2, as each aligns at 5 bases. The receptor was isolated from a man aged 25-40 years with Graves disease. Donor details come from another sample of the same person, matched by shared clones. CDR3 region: CASSLGAGSNEQYF. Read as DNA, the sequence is TGTGCCAGCAGCCTAGGTGCAGGGAGCAATGAGCAGTACTTC.